These T cell receptor beta chains were read from a single sample in a study of T-cell memory formation after mild COVID-19. MiXCR was run by TCRdb on the 5' RACE reads, yielding one entry per CDR3 protein. The sample holds approximately 300,000 distinct CDR3 sequences, approximately 8.4% seen once. The sample was PBMCs or a T cell subset sorted from them (not recorded which). The receptors here all came from a man younger than 35 who had mild COVID-19 (a few samples of this study predate the infection). Cell type and time point are not known. Each CDR3 is given without its conserved first and last residue. Not all rows give a size; the values are once, few, many and, for expanded clones, a class.

V gene,clone size,CDR3 protein
TRBV7-9,many,ASSSYTGTGTTPTTNEKLF
TRBV6-5,few,ASSYSTSNEQF
TRBV7-2,NA,ASSSPRQGASTEAF
TRBV12-3/TRBV12-4,few,ASTRRVPGRDIQY
TRBV7-2,NA,ASSSSRGVSYEQY
TRBV9,few,ASSAIGTSGNTIY
TRBV11-2,few,ASTSAGGGSYEQY
TRBV7-9,few,ASSPRGGTGNTIY
TRBV4-3,NA,ASSQDVVAETQY
TRBV7-7,NA,ASSLDTAGELF
TRBV7-9,NA,ASSFHGGEQF
TRBV11-2,few,ASSLLAGTSRNEQF
TRBV24-1,few,ATSDWRDGYT
TRBV7-9,NA,ASTITGTLGGYT
TRBV4-1,few,ASSQAMNNEQF
TRBV6-5,many,ASSYGLADTQY
TRBV7-2,NA,ASSPRTGYEQY
TRBV24-1,few,ATSARTSGGALDTQY
TRBV7-2,few,ASSTQGATGQPQH
TRBV5-1,many,ASSLLGGGQVAEAF
TRBV6-5,few,ASSPGQGSNSPLH
TRBV6-6,few,ASSYWTGFDEQF
TRBV9,few,ASSPKRAWGNEQF
TRBV12-3/TRBV12-4,few,ASSPRRSLTPNQPQH
TRBV9,NA,ASSVGLAASTDTQY
TRBV9,few,ASSSRDEKN
TRBV10-2,few,ASRGGTGDGYT
TRBV7-2,few,ASSFWADQPQH
TRBV7-2,many,ASSGYRASGRTGELF
TRBV4-2,NA,ASSQELGWVTEAF
TRBV12-3/TRBV12-4,few,ASSLWTEYTGELF
TRBV24-1,many,ATSGIRGWPQH
TRBV6-1,NA,ASSAASEWTEAF
TRBV4-1,many,ASSQGPRRRRPGDYGYT
TRBV4-3,NA,ASSHRWTGGFTQPQH
TRBV12-3/TRBV12-4,few,ASSRQGAADTQY
TRBV10-3,few,AISVSPGTTTYEQY